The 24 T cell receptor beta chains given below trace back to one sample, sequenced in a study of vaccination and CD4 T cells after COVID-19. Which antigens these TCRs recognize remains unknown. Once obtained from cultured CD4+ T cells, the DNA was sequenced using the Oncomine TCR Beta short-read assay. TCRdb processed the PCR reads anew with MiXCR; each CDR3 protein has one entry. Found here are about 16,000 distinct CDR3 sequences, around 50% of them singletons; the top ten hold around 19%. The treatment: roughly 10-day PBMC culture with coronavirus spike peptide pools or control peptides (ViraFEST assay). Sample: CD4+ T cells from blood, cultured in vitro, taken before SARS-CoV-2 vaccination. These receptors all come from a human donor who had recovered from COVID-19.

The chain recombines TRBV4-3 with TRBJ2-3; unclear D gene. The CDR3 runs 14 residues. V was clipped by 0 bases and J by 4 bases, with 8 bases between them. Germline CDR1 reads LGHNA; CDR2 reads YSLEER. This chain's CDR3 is CASSQDLNPDTQYF. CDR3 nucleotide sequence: TGCGCCAGCAGCCAAGACCTTAATCCAGATACGCAGTATTTT.

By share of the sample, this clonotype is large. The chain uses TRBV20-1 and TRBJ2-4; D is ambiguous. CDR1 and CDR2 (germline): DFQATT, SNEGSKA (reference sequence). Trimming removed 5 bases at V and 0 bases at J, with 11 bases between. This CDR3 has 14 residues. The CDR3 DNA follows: TGCAGTGCTGACGGCTTCTTAGCCAAAAACATTCAGTACTTC. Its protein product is CSADGFLAKNIQYF.

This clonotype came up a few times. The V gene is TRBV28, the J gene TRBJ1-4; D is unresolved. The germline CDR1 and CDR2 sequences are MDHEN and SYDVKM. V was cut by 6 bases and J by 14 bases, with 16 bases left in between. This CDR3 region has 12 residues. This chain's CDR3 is CASSPPQGHLFF. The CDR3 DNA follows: TGTGCCAGCAGCCCACCTCAAGGTCACCTGTTTTTT.

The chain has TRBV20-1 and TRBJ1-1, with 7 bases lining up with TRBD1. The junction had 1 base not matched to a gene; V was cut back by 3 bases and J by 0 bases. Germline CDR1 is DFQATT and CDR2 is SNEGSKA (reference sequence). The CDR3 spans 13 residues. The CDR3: CSARGTVNTEAFF. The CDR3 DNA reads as TGCAGTGCTAGGGGGACAGTGAACACTGAAGCTTTCTTT.

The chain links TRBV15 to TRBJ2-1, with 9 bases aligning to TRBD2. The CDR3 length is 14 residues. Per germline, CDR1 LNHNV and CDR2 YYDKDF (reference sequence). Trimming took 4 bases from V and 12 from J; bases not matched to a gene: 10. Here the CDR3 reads CATSIGLAPSGQFF. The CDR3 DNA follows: TGTGCCACCAGCATAGGACTAGCGCCTAGCGGGCAGTTCTTC.

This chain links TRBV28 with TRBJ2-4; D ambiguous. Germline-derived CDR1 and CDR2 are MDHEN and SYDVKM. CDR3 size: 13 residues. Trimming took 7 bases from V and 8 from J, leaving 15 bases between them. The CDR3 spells CASTLGGGHIQYF. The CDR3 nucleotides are TGTGCCAGCACGTTGGGCGGTGGGCACATTCAGTACTTC.

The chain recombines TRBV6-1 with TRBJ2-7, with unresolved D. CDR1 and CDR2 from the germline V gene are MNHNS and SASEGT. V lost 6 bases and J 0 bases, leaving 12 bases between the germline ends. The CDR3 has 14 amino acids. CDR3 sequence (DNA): TGTGCCAGCAGCAAGACTCAGAGCTCCTACGAGCAGTACTTC. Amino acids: CASSKTQSSYEQYF.

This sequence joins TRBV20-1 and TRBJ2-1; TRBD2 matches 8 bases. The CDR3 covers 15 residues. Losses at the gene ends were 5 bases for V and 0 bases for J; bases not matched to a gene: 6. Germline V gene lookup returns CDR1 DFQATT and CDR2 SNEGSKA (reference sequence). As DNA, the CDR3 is TGCAGTGCTGAACCCGGGACTAGCTCCTACAATGAGCAGTTCTTC. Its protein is CSAEPGTSSYNEQFF.

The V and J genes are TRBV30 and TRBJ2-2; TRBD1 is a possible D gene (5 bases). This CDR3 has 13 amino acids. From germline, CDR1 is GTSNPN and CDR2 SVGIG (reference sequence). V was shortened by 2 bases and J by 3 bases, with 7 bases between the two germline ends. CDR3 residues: CAWSRQYTGELFF. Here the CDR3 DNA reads TGTGCCTGGAGTAGACAGTACACCGGGGAGCTGTTTTTT.

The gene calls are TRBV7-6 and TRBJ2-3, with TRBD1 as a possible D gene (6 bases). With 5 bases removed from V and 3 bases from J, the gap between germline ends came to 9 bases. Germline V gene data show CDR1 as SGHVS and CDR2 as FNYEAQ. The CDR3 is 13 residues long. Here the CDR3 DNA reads TGTGCCAGCAGCCCCCAGGGGACAGATACGCAGTATTTT. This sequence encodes CASSPQGTDTQYF.

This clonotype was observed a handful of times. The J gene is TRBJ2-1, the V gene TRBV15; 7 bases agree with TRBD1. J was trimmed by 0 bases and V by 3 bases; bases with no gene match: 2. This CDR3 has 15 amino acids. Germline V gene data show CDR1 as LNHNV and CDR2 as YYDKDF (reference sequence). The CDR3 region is CATSSNRGSYNEQFF. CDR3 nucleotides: TGTGCCACCAGCAGTAACAGGGGCTCCTACAATGAGCAGTTCTTC.

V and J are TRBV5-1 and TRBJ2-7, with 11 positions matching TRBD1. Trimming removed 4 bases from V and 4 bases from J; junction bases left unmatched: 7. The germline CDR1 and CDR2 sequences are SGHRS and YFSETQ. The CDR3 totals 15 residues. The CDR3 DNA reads TGCGCCAGCAGCACAGGACAGGGGGCTACTTACGAGCAGTACTTC. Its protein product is CASSTGQGATYEQYF.

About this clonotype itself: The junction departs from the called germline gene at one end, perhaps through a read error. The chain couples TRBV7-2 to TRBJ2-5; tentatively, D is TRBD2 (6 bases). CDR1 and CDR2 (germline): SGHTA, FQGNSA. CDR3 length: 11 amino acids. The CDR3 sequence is CASRRLESQYF. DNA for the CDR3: TGTGCCAGCAGGAGACTAGAGTCCCAGTACTTC.

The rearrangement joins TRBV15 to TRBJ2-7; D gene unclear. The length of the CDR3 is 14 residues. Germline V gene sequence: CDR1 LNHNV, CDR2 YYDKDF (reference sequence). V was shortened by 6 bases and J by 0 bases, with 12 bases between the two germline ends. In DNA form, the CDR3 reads TGTGCCACCAGAGCAGCTCTCCTCTCCTACGAGCAGTACTTC. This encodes CATRAALLSYEQYF.

The CDR3 DNA reads TGTGCCACCGCCCGAACAGGGACTATGACGCCCCAGCATTTT. Residues: CATARTGTMTPQHF. V usage is TRBV6-1 and J usage is TRBJ1-5, with D possibly matching TRBD1 (6 bases). Germline CDR1 MNHNS, CDR2 SASEGT. CDR3 length: 14 residues. Trimming took 10 bases from V and 9 from J, leaving 22 bases between them.

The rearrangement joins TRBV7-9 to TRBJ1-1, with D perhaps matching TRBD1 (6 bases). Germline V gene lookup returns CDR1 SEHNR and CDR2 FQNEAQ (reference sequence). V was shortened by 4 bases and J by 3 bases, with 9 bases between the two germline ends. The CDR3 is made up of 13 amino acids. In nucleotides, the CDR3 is TGTGCCAGCAGCTCACAGGGAGACACTGAAGCTTTCTTT. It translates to CASSSQGDTEAFF.

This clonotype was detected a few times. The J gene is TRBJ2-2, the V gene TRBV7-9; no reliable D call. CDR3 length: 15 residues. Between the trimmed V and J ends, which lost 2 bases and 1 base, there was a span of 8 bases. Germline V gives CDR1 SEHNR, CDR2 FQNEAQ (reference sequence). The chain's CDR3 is CASSLRVWNTGELFF. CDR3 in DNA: TGTGCCAGCAGCTTAAGAGTTTGGAACACCGGGGAGCTGTTTTTT.

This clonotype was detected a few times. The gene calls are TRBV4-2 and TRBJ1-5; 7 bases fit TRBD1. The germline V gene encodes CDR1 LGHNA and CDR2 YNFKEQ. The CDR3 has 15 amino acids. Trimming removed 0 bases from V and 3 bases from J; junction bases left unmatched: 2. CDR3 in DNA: TGTGCCAGCAGCCAAGACAGGGGGGACAATCAGCCCCAGCATTTT. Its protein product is CASSQDRGDNQPQHF.

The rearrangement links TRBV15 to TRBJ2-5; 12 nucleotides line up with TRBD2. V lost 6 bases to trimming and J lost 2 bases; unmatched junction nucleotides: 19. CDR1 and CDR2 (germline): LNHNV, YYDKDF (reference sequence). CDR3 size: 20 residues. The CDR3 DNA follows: TGTGCCACCAGAGGGTTCATAGTTAATTATCTAGCGGGAGGGCAAGAGACCCAGTACTTC. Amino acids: CATRGFIVNYLAGGQETQYF.

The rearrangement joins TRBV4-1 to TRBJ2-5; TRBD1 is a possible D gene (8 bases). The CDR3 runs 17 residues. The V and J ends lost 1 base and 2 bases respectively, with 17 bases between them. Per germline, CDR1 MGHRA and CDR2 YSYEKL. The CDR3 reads CASSQVRGRGFQETQYF. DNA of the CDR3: TGCGCCAGCAGCCAAGTCAGGGGGCGGGGGTTTCAAGAGACCCAGTACTTC.

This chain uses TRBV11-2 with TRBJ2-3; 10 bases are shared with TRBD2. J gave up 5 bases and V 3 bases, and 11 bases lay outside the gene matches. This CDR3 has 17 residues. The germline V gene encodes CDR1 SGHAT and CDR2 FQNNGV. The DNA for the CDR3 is TGTGCCAGCAGCTTTAACTCTCTAGCGGGAGTAGGAGATACGCAGTATTTT. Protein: CASSFNSLAGVGDTQYF.

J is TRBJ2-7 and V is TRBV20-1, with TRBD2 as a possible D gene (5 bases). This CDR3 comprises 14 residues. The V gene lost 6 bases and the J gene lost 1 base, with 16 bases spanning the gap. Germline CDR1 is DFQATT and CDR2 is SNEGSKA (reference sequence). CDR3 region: CSAPASGGSYEQYF. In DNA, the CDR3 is TGCAGTGCCCCCGCGAGCGGAGGTTCCTACGAGCAGTACTTC.

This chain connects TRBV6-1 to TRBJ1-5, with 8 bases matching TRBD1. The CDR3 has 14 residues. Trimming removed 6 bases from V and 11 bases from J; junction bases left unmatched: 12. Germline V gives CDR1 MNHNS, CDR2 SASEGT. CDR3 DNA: TGTGCCAGCAGCCGCGACAGGGGATACGCTGCCCAGCATTTT. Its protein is CASSRDRGYAAQHF.

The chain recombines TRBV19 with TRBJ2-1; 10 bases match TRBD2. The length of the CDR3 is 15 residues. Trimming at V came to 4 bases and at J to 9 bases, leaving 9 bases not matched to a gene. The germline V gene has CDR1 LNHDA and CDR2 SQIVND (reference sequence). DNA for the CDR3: TGTGCCAGTAGTAATCTAGCGGGAGTTTTGAGTGAGCAGTTCTTC. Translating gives CASSNLAGVLSEQFF.